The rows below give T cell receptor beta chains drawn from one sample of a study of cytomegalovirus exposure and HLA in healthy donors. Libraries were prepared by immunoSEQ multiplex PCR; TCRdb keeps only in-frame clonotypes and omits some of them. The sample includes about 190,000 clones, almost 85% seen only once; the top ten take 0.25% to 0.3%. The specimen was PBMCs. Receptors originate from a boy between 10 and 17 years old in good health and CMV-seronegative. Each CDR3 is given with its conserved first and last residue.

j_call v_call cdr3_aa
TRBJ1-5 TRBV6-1 CASIRDSRDQPQHF
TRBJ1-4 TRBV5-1 CASSLGVSVGTSGEKLFF
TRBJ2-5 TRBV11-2 CASSPLAGGPETQYF
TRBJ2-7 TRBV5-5 CASSAGTGTYEQYF
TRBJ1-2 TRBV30 CAWSVGRGRYGYTF
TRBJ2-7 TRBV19 CASSIEGGANDEQYF
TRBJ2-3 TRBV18 CASSRGLDTQYF
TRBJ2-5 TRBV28 CASRSHRQLETQYF
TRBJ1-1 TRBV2 CASAFGTEKLEAFF
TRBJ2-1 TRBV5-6 CASSSTGTGAYNEQFF
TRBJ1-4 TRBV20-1 CSGTEYEKLFF
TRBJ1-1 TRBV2 CASIKDMPNTEAFF
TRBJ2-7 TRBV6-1 CASSALMPSSGPHEQYF
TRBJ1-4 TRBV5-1 CASSLTGTGAVNEKLFF
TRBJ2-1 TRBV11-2 CASSLTVVAVQFF
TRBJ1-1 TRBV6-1 CASSERSGVRAFF